This is a list of T cell receptor beta chains from one sample in a study of blood T cells in healthy people across ages. From the 5' RACE reads, TCRdb called clonotypes with MiXCR, one entry per CDR3 protein. The table shows 540,000 or so distinct CDR3 sequences, with under 55% occurring only once. The specimen sequenced was blood. The origin of the receptors is a man older than 75 in good health. Both conserved end residues are part of each CDR3. A D gene is named only where the DNA matches it firmly.

>NA|TRBV10-3
CAISSLEGVGTEAFF
>TRBD2|TRBV6-6
CASTNMAGAGELFF
>NA|TRBV11-2
CASSLDSPRSRIPNEQFF
>NA|TRBV6-5
CASSLRGPAHEQFF
>TRBD2|TRBV12-3/TRBV12-4
CASSPLRVAGGPSSYNEQFF
>TRBD2|TRBV7-9
CASSLGAAGGTDTQYF
>TRBD1|TRBV6-2/TRBV6-3
CATSQGNEQYF
>NA|TRBV12-5
CASGLEQGRHEQYF
>NA|TRBV20-1
CSATLGSYNEQFF
>TRBD2|TRBV5-8
CASSGLAGDEQYF
>NA|TRBV12-3/TRBV12-4
CASLAHGGLNDGYTF
>NA|TRBV20-1
CSALFNEQFF
>NA|TRBV6-5
CASRLGAGGGQETQYF
>NA|TRBV4-3
CASSQDWAGAQETQYF
>NA|TRBV15
CATSRGGIRNEQFF
>TRBD1|TRBV4-3
CASSQNPGQGYNEQFF
>NA|TRBV10-3
CAISETVNSGNTIYF
>TRBD2|TRBV29-1
CSVETGGSESEQYF
>NA|TRBV3-1
CASSQGLGVLSYEQYF
>NA|TRBV6-5
CASSNTAPYNEQFF
>NA|TRBV7-9
CASSFGRGYTF
>TRBD2|TRBV20-1
CSASSGGGDEQYF
>NA|TRBV20-1
CSASDGLSSYNEQFF
>NA|TRBV6-5
CASSYSPELDNEQYF
>NA|TRBV7-9
CASSLVGAGASNEQFF
>NA|TRBV29-1
CSVEVTPKETQYF
>TRBD1|TRBV20-1
CSARDLIRTGAYEQYF
>NA|TRBV20-1
CSAPRGVNTEAFF
>NA|TRBV11-2
CASSFDRISYEQYF
>TRBD2|TRBV20-1
CSARTPGSGKSYEQYF
>NA|TRBV5-5
CASSLWSGNSNQPQHF
>NA|TRBV20-1
CSARDWRSGGSTEAFF
>NA|TRBV20-1
CSANRVEDTQYF
>NA|TRBV27
CASSPLGGANYGYTF
>TRBD2|TRBV20-1
CSARTSGTNEQFF
>NA|TRBV7-2
CASSSDPSYEQFF
>NA|TRBV10-3
CAISESTREETQYF
>TRBD1|TRBV10-3
CVISEGQGETQYF
>NA|TRBV20-1
CSASRGASYGYTF
>NA|TRBV7-3
CASSLGQTPTYEQYF
>NA|TRBV6-6
CASKLRGCGYIF
>TRBD2|TRBV7-9
CASTTGLGETQYF
>TRBD2|TRBV20-1
CSARFATSGSSEQYF
>TRBD2|TRBV6-6
CASSPGLAGGPDTQYF
>TRBD1|TRBV27
CASRRDRGTGELFF
>NA|TRBV20-1
CSASRRNSYNEQFF
>NA|TRBV6-2/TRBV6-3
CASSYRTRADASPLHF
>NA|TRBV6-5
CASRTPGQETQYF
>TRBD2|TRBV6-2/TRBV6-3
CASSYSLADQRPETQYF
>TRBD2|TRBV7-2
CASSFRLASEQFF
>NA|TRBV6-6
CASSYPPLGTTNEKLFF
>NA|TRBV29-1
CSVGGRMNTGELFF
>NA|TRBV7-8
CASRTLGSGGSEQYF
>NA|TRBV20-1
CSVLQGISNSPLHF